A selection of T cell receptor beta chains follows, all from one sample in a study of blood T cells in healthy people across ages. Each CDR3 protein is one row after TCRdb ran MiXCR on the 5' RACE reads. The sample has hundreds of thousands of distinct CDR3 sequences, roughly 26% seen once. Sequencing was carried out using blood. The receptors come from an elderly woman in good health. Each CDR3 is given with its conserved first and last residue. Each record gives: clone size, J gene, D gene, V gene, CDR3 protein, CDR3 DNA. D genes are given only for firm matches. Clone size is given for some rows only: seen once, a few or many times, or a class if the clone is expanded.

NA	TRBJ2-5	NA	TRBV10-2	CASRGSWGYQETQYF	TGCGCCAGCAGGGGTAGCTGGGGGTATCAAGAGACCCAGTACTTC
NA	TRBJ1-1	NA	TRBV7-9	CASSSAPNTEAFF	TGTGCCAGCAGCTCGGCCCCGAACACTGAAGCTTTCTTT
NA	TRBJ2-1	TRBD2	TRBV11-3	CASIQSGGLREEQFF	TGTGCCAGCATCCAAAGCGGGGGCCTACGGGAGGAGCAGTTCTTC
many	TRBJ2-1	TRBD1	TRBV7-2	CASSLSIRATGNGVEQFF	TGTGCCAGCAGCTTAAGTATCCGGGCGACAGGGAACGGGGTTGAGCAGTTCTTC
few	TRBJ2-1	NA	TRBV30	CAWSVTRTSSYNEQFF	TGTGCCTGGAGTGTTACCCGAACAAGCTCCTACAATGAGCAGTTCTTC
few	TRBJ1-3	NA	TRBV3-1	CASSQDEGNTIYF	TGTGCCAGCAGCCAAGATGAGGGAAACACCATATATTTT
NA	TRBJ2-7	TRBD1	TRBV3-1	CASSQDRRQGYEQYF	TGTGCCAGCAGCCAAGATAGGCGACAGGGCTACGAGCAGTACTTC
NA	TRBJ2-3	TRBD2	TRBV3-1	CASSPTFLRGVGTDTQYF	TGTGCCAGCAGCCCTACCTTCTTGCGGGGGGTTGGCACAGATACGCAGTATTTT
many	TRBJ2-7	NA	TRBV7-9	CASSSGLHYEQYF	TGTGCCAGCAGCTCGGGACTTCACTACGAGCAGTACTTC
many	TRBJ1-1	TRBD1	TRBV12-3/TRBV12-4	CASSLDTGTENTEAFF	TGTGCCAGCAGTTTAGATACCGGGACAGAGAACACTGAAGCTTTCTTT
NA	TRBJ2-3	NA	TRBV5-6	CASSFDTRVTDTQYF	TGTGCCAGCAGCTTTGACACTCGGGTCACAGATACGCAGTATTTT
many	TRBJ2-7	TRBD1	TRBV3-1	CASSRQGANEQYF	TGTGCCAGCAGCCGGCAGGGGGCCAACGAGCAGTACTTC
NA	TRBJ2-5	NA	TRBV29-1	CSVESHTKAGTQYF	TGCAGCGTTGAATCCCACACAAAAGCAGGGACCCAGTACTTC
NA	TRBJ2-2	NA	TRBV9	CASSSKSGSGELFF	TGTGCCAGCAGCTCAAAGTCGGGGTCTGGGGAGCTGTTTTTT
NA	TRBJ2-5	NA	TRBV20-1	CSARTLGGETQYF	TGCAGTGCTAGAACCCTAGGAGGGGAGACCCAGTACTTC
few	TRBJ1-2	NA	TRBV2	CASSEERDSYGYTF	TGTGCCAGCAGTGAAGAAAGGGACTCTTATGGCTACACCTTC
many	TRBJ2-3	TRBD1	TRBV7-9	CASSSTGTGTTDTQYF	TGTGCCAGCAGCTCCACCGGGACAGGGACAACAGATACGCAGTATTTT
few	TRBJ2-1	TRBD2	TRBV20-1	CSARASGGAYNEQFF	TGCAGTGCTAGAGCTAGCGGGGGGGCGTACAATGAGCAGTTCTTC
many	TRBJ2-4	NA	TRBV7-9	CASSDLRRGMYF	TGTGCCAGCAGCGACCTCAGACGGGGGATGTACTTC
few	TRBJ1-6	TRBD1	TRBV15	CATSRDRTGAAALHF	TGTGCCACCAGCAGAGATAGGACAGGGGCCGCGGCCCTCCACTTT
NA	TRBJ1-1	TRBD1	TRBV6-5	CASSYYRGDAEAFF	TGTGCCAGCAGTTACTACAGGGGGGACGCTGAAGCTTTCTTT
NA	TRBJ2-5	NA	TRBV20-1	CSARRQALPQETQYF	TGCAGTGCCCGACGGCAGGCTCTACCCCAAGAGACCCAGTACTTC